This T cell receptor beta chain was profiled in a study of early T cells in non-severe SARS-CoV-2 infection. Study summary: Sequencing of bulk RNA from unsorted whole blood was done, without chain pairing.

This clonotype was detected a few times. Its target is not known. Unique molecular identifiers were attached to individual cDNA molecules. TCRdb redid the calling of the 5' RACE reads with MiXCR, one entry per CDR3 protein. The sample carries about 46,000 distinct CDR3 sequences, around a tenth recorded once. Broader study findings: Anti-spike CD8 specificities were favored by VDJdb matching, whose results missed private and CD4 specificities.

This CDR3 has 11 amino acids. The germline V gene has CDR1 MDHEN and CDR2 SYDVKM. Trimming left V 5 bases short and J 2 bases short, with 4 bases between. This receptor was obtained from an adult who was a healthcare worker with PCR-confirmed SARS-CoV-2 infection or an uninfected control (not recorded which). The chain recombines TRBV28 with TRBJ2-7; D is undetermined. The sequencing sample was made of whole blood. The CDR3 loop reads CASSTPYEQYF. In DNA, the CDR3 is TGTGCCAGCAGTACCCCCTACGAGCAGTACTTC.